The rows below give T cell receptor beta chains drawn from one sample of a study of T-cell reconstitution after alpha-beta-depleted transplantation in children. MiXCR, run by TCRdb on the PCR reads, gives a single entry per CDR3 protein. The table has 200,000 to 300,000 distinct CDR3 sequences, more than 10% seen once. Sequences were derived from PBMCs from the stem cell graft donor, sampled from the stem cell graft. Receptor source: a human donor who donated a stem cell graft to a child with acute lymphoblastic leukemia. Each CDR3 is given with its conserved first and last residue. The size entry is marked missing in some rows and otherwise reads once, few, many or a size class.

clone_size	v_call	j_call	cdr3_aa
.	TRBV5-1	TRBJ2-2	CASSLGAGWANTVELFF
few	TRBV27	TRBJ2-7	CASSFRQAYRSYEQYF
many	TRBV10-3	TRBJ2-7	CAIRDETSGYEQYF
.	TRBV24-1	TRBJ1-1	CATSGSQGAAFF
many	TRBV5-1	TRBJ2-2	CASSFSGGNTGELFF
few	TRBV3-1	TRBJ2-3	CASSPQVETDTQYF
many	TRBV20-1	TRBJ1-1	CSAREGGAWTEAFF
many	TRBV12-3/TRBV12-4	TRBJ1-3	CASSLVSGNTIYF
many	TRBV15	TRBJ1-1	CATSRQGTEAFF
many	TRBV5-1	TRBJ2-1	CASSLVAGGNEQFF
many	TRBV5-4	TRBJ2-7	CASSGRDPSYEQYF